This T cell receptor (beta chain) stems from a study of T-cell reconstitution after alpha-beta-depleted transplantation in children. Study findings and constraints: Where alpha-beta T cells came from about two months after transplant was reportedly several hundred expanded graft clones.

Trimming took 5 bases from V and 4 from J; bases not matched to a gene: 5. The length of the CDR3 is 15 residues. Germline lookup yields CDR1 SGHAT and CDR2 FQNNGV. There are many counts of this clonotype. Antigen unknown. Unique molecular identifiers were used in preparing the TCRbeta library. TCRdb itself ran the PCR reads through MiXCR, one entry per CDR3 protein. The sample has nearly 250,000 distinct CDR3 sequences, 7.5% to 9.5% seen once; the top ten hold 6.3%. This sample comprised PBMCs, mostly from graft donor cells, obtained 180 days after TCRalphabeta/CD19-depleted stem cell transplant. This clonotype was sampled from a male patient younger than 18 who had a stem cell transplant for acute lymphoblastic leukemia, so the T cells may come from the graft donor. The V and J genes are TRBV11-2 and TRBJ1-1, with TRBD1 matching over 12 bases. This chain's CDR3 is CASSRWDRGLTEAFF. CDR3 sequence (DNA): TGTGCCAGCAGCCGATGGGACAGGGGGCTCACTGAAGCTTTCTTT.